Following are 26 T cell receptor beta chains from one sample sequenced in a study of cytomegalovirus exposure and HLA in healthy donors. PCR primers comprised 60 Vbeta and 13 Jbeta primers. The repertoire was sequenced with immunoSEQ multiplex PCR; TCRdb's copy has only in-frame clones and lacks some. The sample yields 65,000 or so clones, around 62% seen once. Sequencing was performed on PBMCs. The receptor source for this set is a man aged 25-45 years in good health and CMV-seronegative.

This chain connects TRBV13 to TRBJ1-2; D gene ambiguous. The CDR3 loop spans 13 amino acids. CDR1 is PRHDT and CDR2 is FYEKMQ in the germline V gene (reference sequence). Trimming pared 5 bases from V and 4 bases from J, leaving 11 bases between. This CDR3 reads CASSPTRRYGYTF. The CDR3 DNA reads TGTGCCAGCAGCCCGACGCGGCGCTATGGCTACACCTTC.

With respect to this clone: This same CDR3 is encoded by further DNA sequences in the sample. This chain joins TRBV7-9 and TRBJ2-7; tentatively, D is TRBD2 (6 bases). The CDR3 sequence is 12 residues long. CDR1 and CDR2 (germline): SEHNR, FQNEAQ (reference sequence). The V and J ends lost 5 bases and 2 bases respectively, with 7 bases between them. CDR3 bases: TGTGCCAGCAGCCCGGGAGCCTACGAGCAGTACTTC. Protein: CASSPGAYEQYF.

The gene calls are TRBV5-4 and TRBJ1-2; D possibly corresponds to TRBD1 (5 bases). Germline values: CDR1 SGHNT, CDR2 YYREEE (reference sequence). This CDR3 comprises 16 residues. Trimming cost V 2 bases and J 3 bases, with 17 bases left between them. As DNA, the CDR3 is TGTGCCAGCAGCTTCGCCGGGGGGGAGGGAGACTATGGCTACACCTTC. It yields the protein CASSFAGGEGDYGYTF.

CDR3 in amino acids: CASSRQAPNEKLFF. The CDR3 nucleotides read TGTGCCAGCAGTAGACAAGCCCCTAATGAAAAACTGTTTTTT. This chain connects TRBV6-5 to TRBJ1-4; no clear D gene. The CDR3 runs to 14 residues. The germline V gene encodes CDR1 MNHEY and CDR2 SVGAGI. Trimming took 5 bases from V and 3 from J, leaving 10 bases between them.

The rearrangement uses TRBV5-1 and TRBJ1-1; the match to TRBD1 covers 10 bases. The J segment lost 8 bases and the V segment lost 2 bases, leaving 3 bases of the junction unmatched. Germline V CDR1 and CDR2: SGHRS, YFSETQ. This CDR3 is built from 13 residues. The DNA for the CDR3 is TGCGCCAGCAGCTTAAGACAGGGGGCCGAAGCTTTCTTT. This gives the protein CASSLRQGAEAFF.

The rearrangement joins TRBV7-8 to TRBJ2-7, with 7 positions matching TRBD1. Germline-derived CDR1 and CDR2 are SGHVS and FQNEAQ. The CDR3 contains 14 residues. The J segment lost 2 bases and the V segment lost 5 bases, leaving 6 bases of the junction unmatched. CDR3 residues: CASSLRDSPYEQYF. DNA for the CDR3: TGTGCCAGCAGCCTCCGGGACAGCCCCTACGAGCAGTACTTC.

This clone showed up just a few times. The J gene is TRBJ2-1, the V gene TRBV5-4; D might be TRBD1 (6 bases). Germline assignment: CDR1 SGHNT and CDR2 YYREEE (reference sequence). Trimming shortened V by 3 bases and J by 7 bases, and 11 bases separated the two germline ends. The CDR3 contains 13 residues. The CDR3 bases are TGTGCCAGCAGCTCCAGGGGTGTGAATGAGCAGTTCTTC. It specifies CASSSRGVNEQFF.

The chain has TRBV9 and TRBJ1-1; TRBD1 is a possible D gene (5 bases). Germline V gene sequence: CDR1 SGDLS, CDR2 YYNGEE. CDR3 length: 13 residues. The germline V and J ends were trimmed by 5 bases and 3 bases, with 11 bases remaining between them. CDR3 sequence reads: CASRTASHTEAFF. The CDR3 DNA reads as TGTGCCAGCAGGACAGCCTCTCACACTGAAGCTTTCTTT.

V usage is TRBV6-6 and J usage is TRBJ1-5, with D possibly matching TRBD1 (5 bases). Germline CDR1 reads MNHNY; CDR2 reads SVGAGI (reference sequence). Trimming took 6 bases from V and 9 from J, leaving 21 bases between them. The CDR3 covers 15 residues. CDR3 residues: CASSSRGEAMGPQHF. CDR3 in DNA: TGTGCCAGCAGCTCCCGGGGGGAGGCCATGGGGCCCCAGCATTTT.

CDR3 in amino acids: CASSVGLAGGPGTYEQYF. CDR3 bases: TGTGCCAGCAGCGTAGGCCTAGCGGGGGGGCCAGGGACCTACGAGCAGTACTTC. The chain couples TRBV9 to TRBJ2-7, with TRBD2 matching over 12 bases. Germline CDR1 SGDLS, CDR2 YYNGEE. The CDR3 covers 18 residues. Trimming took 0 bases from V and 2 from J; bases not matched to a gene: 9.

V usage is TRBV6-1 and J usage is TRBJ1-2; 8 bases are shared with TRBD1. The CDR3 has 14 residues. Germline V gives CDR1 MNHNS, CDR2 SASEGT. Losses at the gene ends were 9 bases for V and 0 bases for J; bases not matched to a gene: 6. DNA for the CDR3: TGTGCCAGTCCGGGACAGGAGACTAACTATGGCTACACCTTC. It is translated as CASPGQETNYGYTF.

The V gene is TRBV4-1, the J gene TRBJ2-3, with 15 bases identical to TRBD2. V shed 0 bases, J shed 10 bases, and the junction held 5 bases outside the gene matches. The CDR3 is 16 amino acids. Germline-derived CDR1 and CDR2 are MGHRA and YSYEKL. The CDR3 region has the DNA TGCGCCAGCAGCCAAGACAGGACTAGCGGGGGGGCATCGCAGTATTTT. This sequence encodes CASSQDRTSGGASQYF.

The table lists this clone with a few counts. The genes are TRBV5-1 and TRBJ2-1; possibly TRBD1 for D (5 bases). The CDR3 contains 15 residues. V dropped 3 bases and J dropped 0 bases, with 10 bases sitting between them. Germline CDR1 and CDR2: SGHRS and YFSETQ. CDR3 DNA: TGCGCCAGCAGCTCGGACACCCCCTCCTACAATGAGCAGTTCTTC. Protein product: CASSSDTPSYNEQFF.

This chain connects TRBV7-8 to TRBJ2-3, with TRBD1 as a possible D gene (5 bases). Germline CDR1 and CDR2: SGHVS and FQNEAQ. CDR3 length: 16 residues. Trimming removed 5 bases from V and 2 bases from J, with 17 bases in between. CDR3 region: CASSKGPGTATDTQYF. The CDR3 region has the DNA TGTGCCAGCAGCAAGGGGCCGGGCACGGCCACAGATACGCAGTATTTT.

This clone was found a few times. The J gene is TRBJ1-1, the V gene TRBV5-1; D unclear. Trimming left V 4 bases short and J 1 base short, with 8 bases between. CDR1 and CDR2 from the germline V gene are SGHRS and YFSETQ. The CDR3 is made up of 13 amino acids. CDR3 region: CASSPRENTEAFF. For the CDR3, the DNA is TGCGCCAGCAGCCCGCGAGAGAACACTGAAGCTTTCTTT.

In this sample, this clone turned up a few times. J is TRBJ1-5 and V is TRBV4-1, with a weak D call TRBD1 (6 bases). Trimming left V 0 bases short and J 3 bases short, with 9 bases between. The CDR3 runs 15 residues. Germline assignment: CDR1 MGHRA and CDR2 YSYEKL. This CDR3 reads CASSQDNRANQPQHF. The CDR3 DNA is TGCGCCAGCAGCCAAGATAACAGGGCCAATCAGCCCCAGCATTTT.

The V and J genes are TRBV27 and TRBJ2-7; D not certain. The germline V gene encodes CDR1 MNHEY and CDR2 SMNVEV (reference sequence). With 6 bases removed from V and 6 bases from J, the gap between germline ends came to 18 bases. CDR3 size: 14 residues. For the CDR3, the DNA is TGTGCCAGCAGCGCAGCAGTGGATTCGGGCGAGCAGTACTTC. Its protein is CASSAAVDSGEQYF.

The gene calls are TRBV7-7 and TRBJ2-2; 9 bases map to TRBD2. Trimming cost V 6 bases and J 1 base; bases outside gene matches: 6. Germline CDR1 is SSHAT and CDR2 is FNYEAQ (reference sequence). This CDR3 is 16 amino acids long. CDR3 sequence reads: CASSLPSGMNTGELFF. Here the CDR3 DNA reads TGTGCCAGCAGTCTACCTAGCGGGATGAACACCGGGGAGCTGTTTTTT. Filled out from reference TRBV7-7 and TRBJ2-2, the complete variable domain reads GAGVSQSPRYKVTKRGQDVTLRCDPISSHATLYWYQQALGQGPEFLTYFNYEAQPDKSGLPSDRFSAERPEGSISTLTIQRTEQRDSAMYRCASSLPSGMNTGELFFGEGSRLTVL.

The gene calls are TRBV7-9 and TRBJ2-5, with D uncertain. This CDR3 contains 14 residues. V was cut by 3 bases and J by 1 base, with 9 bases left in between. Germline CDR1 reads SEHNR; CDR2 reads FQNEAQ (reference sequence). In nucleotides, the CDR3 is TGTGCCAGCAGCTTCACAGCCGCCCAAGAGACCCAGTACTTC. This codes for CASSFTAAQETQYF.

V usage is TRBV11-1 and J usage is TRBJ2-1, with D perhaps matching TRBD1 (6 bases). CDR1 and CDR2 (germline): SGHAT, FQDESV (reference sequence). Trimming stripped 5 bases from V and 6 bases from J, with 20 bases between. CDR3 length: 16 amino acids. The CDR3 region has the DNA TGTGCCAGCAGCCCCCTTGGCGGAGGCAGGGGCAATGAGCAGTTCTTC. It is translated as CASSPLGGGRGNEQFF. Filled out from reference TRBV11-1 and TRBJ2-1, the complete variable domain reads EAEVAQSPRYKITEKSQAVAFWCDPISGHATLYWYRQILGQGPELLVQFQDESVVDDSQLPKDRFSAERLKGVDSTLKIQPAELGDSAMYLCASSPLGGGRGNEQFFGPGTRLTVL.

CDR3 loop: CASSLAQPNTGELFF. The CDR3 region has the DNA TGTGCCAGCAGCTTAGCACAGCCGAACACCGGGGAGCTGTTTTTT. The chain uses TRBV7-6 and TRBJ2-2, with D unresolved. V was clipped by 0 bases and J by 0 bases, with 5 bases between them. This CDR3 is built from 15 residues. Germline-derived CDR1 and CDR2 are SGHVS and FNYEAQ.

This chain uses TRBV6-6 with TRBJ2-1; the match to TRBD2 covers 8 bases. Looked up from germline, CDR1 is MNHNY and CDR2 is SVGAGI (reference sequence). V was clipped by 5 bases and J by 1 base; unmatched bases: 4. The CDR3 is made up of 15 amino acids. CDR3 loop: CASSPSGGSYNEQFF. The CDR3 DNA follows: TGTGCCAGCAGTCCAAGCGGGGGATCCTACAATGAGCAGTTCTTC.

This clone was picked up one time. The gene calls are TRBV7-8 and TRBJ2-7; 11 bases are a match to TRBD1. V lost 7 bases, J lost 5 bases, and 16 bases stayed unmatched. The germline gives CDR1 SGHVS, CDR2 FQNEAQ. This CDR3 comprises 17 residues. The CDR3 region has the DNA TGTGCCAGCATCAATTACGGCCCGGGACAGGGGGATCACGAGCAGTACTTC. Its translation is CASINYGPGQGDHEQYF.

This clone has a handful of counts. The chain uses TRBV5-1 and TRBJ1-2, with 7 bases that match TRBD1. Germline-derived CDR1 and CDR2 are SGHRS and YFSETQ. V dropped 5 bases and J dropped 0; count of bases not matched to a gene: 7. CDR3 length: 15 amino acids. The CDR3 is CASRPGQVPNYGYTF. The CDR3 nucleotides read TGCGCCAGCAGACCAGGACAGGTCCCTAACTATGGCTACACCTTC.

This clone was observed a single time. This sequence joins TRBV11-3 and TRBJ2-7, with D perhaps matching TRBD2 (5 bases). CDR1 SGHNT and CDR2 YENEEA come from the germline V gene. The CDR3 spans 13 residues. The germline V and J ends were trimmed by 2 bases and 4 bases, with 9 bases remaining between them. The CDR3 loop reads CASSLRTGYEQYF. CDR3 DNA: TGTGCCAGCAGCTTAAGAACGGGGTACGAGCAGTACTTC.

This rearrangement joins TRBV6-5 to TRBJ1-4; a possible D gene is TRBD1 (5 bases). The V end lost 6 bases, the J end lost 7 bases, and 9 bases lay between the germline ends. In germline, CDR1 is MNHEY, CDR2 SVGAGI. CDR3 size: 12 residues. The CDR3 region has the DNA TGTGCCAGCAGCCCGCAGGGTGAAAAACTGTTTTTT. It codes for CASSPQGEKLFF.